Following are 27 T cell receptor beta chains from one sample sequenced in a study of blood T cell repertoires in COVID-19 (TCRdb year 2020). The receptor library was made with the immunoSEQ multiplex PCR assay. Imported from immuneACCESS, the table was reduced by TCRdb to in-frame sequences with V and J called. These copies leave out some clones; in studies compared against another copy, an unresolved V gene accounts for under half, and the cause of the remainder is not known. The sample data list approximately 160,000 clones, and around four fifths of these were observed just once. The top ten hold approximately 4% of the sample. The specimen was PBMCs or T cells enriched from blood (not recorded which). The source of these receptors is a woman aged 45-59 years who had recovered from COVID-19.

The chain is built from TRBV9 and TRBJ1-1, with TRBD1 matching 8 bases. Germline V lookup: CDR1 SGDLS, CDR2 YYNGEE. This CDR3 spans 14 amino acids. With V trimmed by 4 bases and J by 0 bases, 2 bases remained unmatched. The CDR3 DNA is TGTGCCAGCAGCAAGACAGGGGTGAACACTGAAGCTTTCTTT. Translated: CASSKTGVNTEAFF.

This clone was seen a few times. CDR3 residues: CATRGGGSGQPQHF. CDR3 DNA sequence: TGTGCCACCCGAGGCGGGGGGTCAGGTCAGCCCCAGCATTTT. This chain uses TRBV24-1 with TRBJ1-5, with D possibly matching TRBD1 (5 bases). This CDR3 is built from 14 residues. Per the germline V gene, CDR1 is KGHDR and CDR2 is SFDVKD. With 9 bases removed from V and 6 bases from J, the gap between germline ends came to 17 bases.

This chain uses TRBV28 with TRBJ1-2, with 7 nucleotides matching TRBD1. Per the germline V gene, CDR1 is MDHEN and CDR2 is SYDVKM. The CDR3 has 15 amino acids. With 11 bases clipped from V and 1 base from J, the junction kept 13 bases outside the gene matches. CDR3 sequence reads: CAGTTGTANNYGYTF. In DNA, the CDR3 is TGTGCCGGGACGACCGGGACAGCCAATAACTATGGCTACACCTTC.

CDR3 protein: CATSSDRALSGANVLTF. As DNA, the CDR3 is TGTGCCACCAGCAGCGACAGGGCCCTCTCTGGGGCCAACGTCCTGACTTTC. This chain connects TRBV15 to TRBJ2-6; TRBD1 agrees at 7 bases. The V segment lost 3 bases and the J segment 0 bases; nucleotides outside the gene matches: 5. CDR3 length: 17 amino acids. Germline CDR1 and CDR2: LNHNV and YYDKDF (reference sequence).

The chain combines TRBV12-3 or TRBV12-4 with TRBJ1-6, with a tentative D call TRBD1 (5 bases). Between the trimmed V and J ends, which lost 5 bases and 8 bases, there was a span of 10 bases. The CDR3 loop spans 13 amino acids. This CDR3 reads CASSGAVHSPLHF. CDR3 DNA sequence: TGTGCCAGCAGTGGGGCGGTTCATTCACCCCTCCACTTT.

The J gene is TRBJ1-5, the V gene TRBV2; TRBD1 matches at 12 bases. V dropped 9 bases and J dropped 0; count of bases not matched to a gene: 6. The germline gives CDR1 SNHLY, CDR2 FYNNEI. The CDR3 has 16 residues. The CDR3 DNA follows: TGTGCCAGTGAGGGGACAGGGGGCTATAGCAATCAGCCCCAGCATTTT. Protein sequence: CASEGTGGYSNQPQHF.

This clone has only one observation. The gene calls are TRBV7-9 and TRBJ1-2; tentative D call: TRBD1 (5 bases). From germline, CDR1 is SEHNR and CDR2 FQNEAQ (reference sequence). CDR3 length: 14 amino acids. V was pared by 2 bases and J by 8 bases, with 15 bases between. This chain's CDR3 is CASSLIGGIDGYTF. In DNA, the CDR3 is TGTGCCAGCAGCTTAATCGGGGGGATCGACGGCTACACCTTC.

The chain joins TRBV19 to TRBJ1-6; TRBD1 matches 8 bases. Germline CDR1 and CDR2: LNHDA and SQIVND (reference sequence). This CDR3 has 17 residues. V dropped 3 bases and J dropped 7; count of bases not matched to a gene: 11. The CDR3 protein is CASSINGQGAKNSPLHF. The CDR3 DNA follows: TGTGCCAGTAGTATTAATGGGCAGGGGGCGAAAAATTCACCCCTCCACTTT.

The chain couples TRBV6-5 to TRBJ1-1; 8 nucleotides agree with TRBD1. CDR1 and CDR2 from the germline V gene are MNHEY and SVGAGI. J gave up 10 bases and V 6 bases, and 4 bases lay outside the gene matches. This CDR3 has 11 residues. For the CDR3, the DNA is TGTGCCAGCAGCCGGACAGGGACAGCTTTCTTT. Translation: CASSRTGTAFF.

This chain uses TRBV28 with TRBJ1-3; possible D gene TRBD1, 5 bases. Germline CDR1 reads MDHEN; CDR2 reads SYDVKM. There are 15 residues in the CDR3. V lost 4 bases, J lost 4 bases, and 14 bases lay in between. The CDR3 sequence: CASSSGGVSGNTIYF. DNA for the CDR3: TGTGCCAGCAGTTCCGGGGGGGTTTCGGGAAACACCATATATTTT.

This chain uses TRBV4-3 with TRBJ2-3, with D possibly TRBD2 on 6 matching bases. Trimming took off 1 base at V and 3 bases at J, with 14 bases between the two ends. This CDR3 has 16 residues. CDR1 LGHNA and CDR2 YSLEER come from the germline V gene. The CDR3 protein is CASSQAKLEGTDTQYF. CDR3 nucleotides: TGCGCCAGCAGCCAAGCAAAGCTGGAGGGTACAGATACGCAGTATTTT.

The genes are TRBV15 and TRBJ1-1; D might be TRBD1 (5 bases). CDR3 length: 15 residues. The germline CDR1 and CDR2 sequences are LNHNV and YYDKDF (reference sequence). Trimming took off 4 bases at V and 0 bases at J, with 12 bases between the two ends. This CDR3 reads CATSTRDSMNTEAFF. CDR3 in DNA: TGTGCCACCAGCACTAGGGACTCCATGAACACTGAAGCTTTCTTT.

In this sample, this clone turned up a few times. V and J are TRBV10-1 and TRBJ2-7; 8 positions match TRBD1. Losses at the gene ends were 8 bases for V and 1 base for J; bases not matched to a gene: 10. The germline CDR1 and CDR2 sequences are WNHNN and SYGVQD (reference sequence). The CDR3 contains 15 residues. In nucleotides, the CDR3 is TGCGCCAGCCGCGCGAGACAGGGGAATTCCTACGAGCAGTACGTC. Protein product: CASRARQGNSYEQYV.

The J gene is TRBJ1-5, the V gene TRBV29-1; TRBD1 is a possible D gene (5 bases). Looked up from germline, CDR1 is SQVTM and CDR2 is ANQGSEA. Trimming took off 4 bases at V and 2 bases at J, with 18 bases between the two ends. The CDR3 length is 16 residues. CDR3 residues: CSVVVGGTGGNQPQHF. The CDR3 DNA sequence: TGCAGCGTTGTTGTCGGCGGGACTGGTGGCAATCAGCCCCAGCATTTT. Full variable domain (missing parts from reference TRBV29-1 and TRBJ1-5): SAVISQKPSRDICQRGTSLTIQCQVDSQVTMMFWYRQQPGQSLTLIATANQGSEATYESGFVIDKFPISRPNLTFSTLTVSNMSPEDSSIYLCSVVVGGTGGNQPQHFGDGTRLSIL.

The chain carries TRBV7-6 and TRBJ2-3; 10 bases are shared with TRBD2. V trimming: 2 bases; J trimming: 3 bases; junction bases outside the gene matches: 11. The CDR3 runs to 18 residues. In germline, CDR1 is SGHVS, CDR2 FNYEAQ. CDR3 bases: TGTGCCAGCAGCTTACTCCCTAGCGGGGGCCCAATGACAGATACGCAGTATTTT. Protein product: CASSLLPSGGPMTDTQYF.

The chain has TRBV28 and TRBJ1-2; the match to TRBD1 covers 10 bases. This CDR3 is 12 amino acids long. Germline CDR1 is MDHEN and CDR2 is SYDVKM. The CDR3 region has the DNA TGTGCTGGGGGACAGGGGAACTATGGCTACACCTTC. Translating it yields CAGGQGNYGYTF.

The chain has TRBV6-5 and TRBJ1-5; 7 bases are a match to TRBD1. Germline lookup yields CDR1 MNHEY and CDR2 SVGAGI. V was clipped by 6 bases and J by 8 bases; unmatched bases: 7. This CDR3 is built from 13 residues. This CDR3 reads CASSETGPKPQHF. For the CDR3, the DNA is TGTGCCAGCAGCGAGACAGGGCCGAAGCCCCAGCATTTT.

V and J are TRBV29-1 and TRBJ1-1; maybe TRBD1 (5 bases). V was clipped by 8 bases and J by 0 bases, with 13 bases between them. The germline CDR1 and CDR2 sequences are SQVTM and ANQGSEA. This CDR3 region has 13 residues. The CDR3 DNA sequence: TGCAGCCCAATGACAGAATTGAACACTGAAGCTTTCTTT. Its translation is CSPMTELNTEAFF.

The gene calls are TRBV18 and TRBJ1-4, with 7 bases identical to TRBD1. V shed 2 bases, J shed 7 bases, and the junction held 10 bases outside the gene matches. CDR1 and CDR2 from the germline V gene are KGHSH and LQKENI. This CDR3 region has 16 residues. In nucleotides, the CDR3 is TGTGCCAGCTCACCAGGCACAGGGGCGCGATTTGAAAAACTGTTTTTT. The encoded protein is CASSPGTGARFEKLFF.

This clone was counted between two and nine times. This rearrangement joins TRBV9 to TRBJ1-1, with 9 bases lining up with TRBD1. This CDR3 spans 14 amino acids. The germline V gene encodes CDR1 SGDLS and CDR2 YYNGEE. Trimming removed 4 bases from V and 4 bases from J; junction bases left unmatched: 5. CDR3 in DNA: TGTGCCAGCAGCCTTAAGACAGGGGGCACTGAAGCTTTCTTT. Its translation is CASSLKTGGTEAFF.

The chain carries TRBV6-5 and TRBJ2-5; D remains unclear. Germline V gene lookup returns CDR1 MNHEY and CDR2 SVGAGI. The CDR3 has 12 residues. The V end was cut by 6 bases, the J end by 1 base, with 6 bases between. Here the CDR3 DNA reads TGTGCCAGCAGGGCTGCCCAAGAGACCCAGTACTTC. Its translation: CASRAAQETQYF.

The chain is built from TRBV5-1 and TRBJ1-2, with D maybe TRBD1 (5 bases). CDR3 size: 15 residues. Germline-derived CDR1 and CDR2 are SGHRS and YFSETQ. Trimming stripped 7 bases from V and 0 bases from J, with 16 bases between. In DNA, the CDR3 is TGCGCCAGCGTCCACGGAGGGACCTCTAACTATGGCTACACCTTC. This translates into CASVHGGTSNYGYTF.

V and J are TRBV3-1 (or the pseudogene TRBV3-2) and TRBJ2-5; 11 bases line up with TRBD1. The germline V gene has CDR1 LGHDT and CDR2 YNNKEL (reference sequence). The V segment lost 4 bases and the J segment 7 bases; nucleotides outside the gene matches: 2. The CDR3 consists of 13 residues. CDR3 DNA: TGTGCCAGCAGCCGGGGACAGGGGGGGACCCAGTACTTC. It encodes CASSRGQGGTQYF.

The CDR3 nucleotides are TGTGCCAGCAGCCCGCGGGAGGGGGCGTCGGCTTTCTTT. Protein sequence: CASSPREGASAFF. The chain is built from TRBV9 and TRBJ1-1; 7 nucleotides agree with TRBD1. The CDR3 runs to 13 residues. J gave up 11 bases and V 4 bases, and 11 bases lay outside the gene matches. From germline, CDR1 is SGDLS and CDR2 YYNGEE.

The sample holds one count of this clone. The V call is TRBV5-6, the J call TRBJ1-6, with a tentative D call TRBD1 (5 bases). Germline CDR1 is SGHDT and CDR2 is YYEEEE. Trimming removed 4 bases from V and 4 bases from J, with 12 bases in between. This CDR3 has 15 amino acids. For the CDR3, the DNA is TGTGCCAGCAGCGTGTGGGGGAGGTATAATTCACCCCTCCACTTT. As protein: CASSVWGRYNSPLHF.

This chain connects TRBV27 to TRBJ1-2; 10 bases are shared with TRBD1. Germline values: CDR1 MNHEY, CDR2 SMNVEV (reference sequence). The CDR3 is 14 amino acids. The V segment lost 5 bases and the J segment 5 bases; nucleotides outside the gene matches: 5. The CDR3 DNA is TGTGCCAGCAGTGACAGGGGGCGAGGGTATGGCTACACCTTC. Translation gives CASSDRGRGYGYTF.

The rearrangement links TRBV2 to TRBJ1-2; unclear D gene. V lost 2 bases and J lost 4, with 14 bases in between. This CDR3 has 15 residues. Germline values: CDR1 SNHLY, CDR2 FYNNEI. CDR3 bases: TGTGCCAGCAGTGAACAGTCGGGTTACACCTATGGCTACACCTTC. Its protein is CASSEQSGYTYGYTF.